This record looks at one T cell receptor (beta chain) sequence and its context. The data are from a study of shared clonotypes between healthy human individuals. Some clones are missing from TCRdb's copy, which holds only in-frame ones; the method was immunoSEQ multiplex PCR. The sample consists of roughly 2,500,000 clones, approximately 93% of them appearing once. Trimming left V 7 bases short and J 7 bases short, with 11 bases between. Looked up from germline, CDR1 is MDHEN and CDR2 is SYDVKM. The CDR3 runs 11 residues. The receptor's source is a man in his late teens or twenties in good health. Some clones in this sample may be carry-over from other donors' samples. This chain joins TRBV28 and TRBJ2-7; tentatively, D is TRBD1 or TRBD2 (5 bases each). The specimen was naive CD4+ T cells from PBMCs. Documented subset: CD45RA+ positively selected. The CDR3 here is CASTAEGEQYF. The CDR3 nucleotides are TGTGCCAGCACCGCCGAGGGGGAGCAGTACTTC.